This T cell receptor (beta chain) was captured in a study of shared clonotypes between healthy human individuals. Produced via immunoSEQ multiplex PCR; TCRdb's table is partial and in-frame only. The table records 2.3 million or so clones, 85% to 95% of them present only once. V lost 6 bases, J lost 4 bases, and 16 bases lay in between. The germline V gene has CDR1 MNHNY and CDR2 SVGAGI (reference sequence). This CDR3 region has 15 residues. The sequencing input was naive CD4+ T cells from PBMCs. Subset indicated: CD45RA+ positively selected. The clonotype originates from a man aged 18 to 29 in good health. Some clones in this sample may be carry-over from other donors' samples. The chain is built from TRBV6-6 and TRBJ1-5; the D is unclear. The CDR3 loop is CASRDSRVRNQPQHF. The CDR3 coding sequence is TGTGCCAGCAGGGACTCTCGGGTTAGAAATCAGCCCCAGCATTTT.